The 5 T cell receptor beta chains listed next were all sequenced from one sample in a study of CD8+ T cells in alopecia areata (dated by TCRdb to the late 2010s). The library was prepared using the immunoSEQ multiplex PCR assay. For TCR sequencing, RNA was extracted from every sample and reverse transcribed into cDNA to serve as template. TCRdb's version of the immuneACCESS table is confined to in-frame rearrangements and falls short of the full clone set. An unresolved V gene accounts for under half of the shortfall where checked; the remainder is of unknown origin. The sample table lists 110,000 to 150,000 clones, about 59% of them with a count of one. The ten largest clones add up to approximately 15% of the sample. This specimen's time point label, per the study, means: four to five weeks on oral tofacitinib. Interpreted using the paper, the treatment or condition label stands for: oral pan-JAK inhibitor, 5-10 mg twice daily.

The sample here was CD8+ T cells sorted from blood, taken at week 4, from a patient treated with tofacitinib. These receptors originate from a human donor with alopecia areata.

The CDR3 region is CASSFLDEQFF. CDR3 coding DNA: TGTGCCAGCAGCTTCTTAGATGAGCAGTTCTTC. The chain joins TRBV7-9 to TRBJ2-1; no clear D. The germline V gene encodes CDR1 SEHNR and CDR2 FQNEAQ (reference sequence). V shed 3 bases and J shed 8 bases, with 5 bases lying between them. This CDR3 is 11 amino acids long.

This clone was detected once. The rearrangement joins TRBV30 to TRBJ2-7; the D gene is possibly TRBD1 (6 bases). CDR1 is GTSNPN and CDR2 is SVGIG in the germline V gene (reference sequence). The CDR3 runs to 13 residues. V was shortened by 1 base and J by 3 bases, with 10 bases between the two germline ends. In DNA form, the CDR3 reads TGTGCCTGGAGTGCAGGGGATGACTACGAGCAGTACTTC. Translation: CAWSAGDDYEQYF.

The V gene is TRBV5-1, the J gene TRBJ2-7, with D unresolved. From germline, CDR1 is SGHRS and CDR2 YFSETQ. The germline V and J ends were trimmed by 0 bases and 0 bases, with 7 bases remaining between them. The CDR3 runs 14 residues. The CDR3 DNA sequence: TGCGCCAGCAGCTTGGAGGGTAACTCCTACGAGCAGTACTTC. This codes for CASSLEGNSYEQYF. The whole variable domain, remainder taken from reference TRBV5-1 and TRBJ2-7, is KAGVTQTPRYLIKTRGQQVTLSCSPISGHRSVSWYQQTPGQGLQFLFEYFSETQRNKGNFPGRFSGRQFSNSRSEMNVSTLELGDSALYLCASSLEGNSYEQYFGPGTRLTVT.

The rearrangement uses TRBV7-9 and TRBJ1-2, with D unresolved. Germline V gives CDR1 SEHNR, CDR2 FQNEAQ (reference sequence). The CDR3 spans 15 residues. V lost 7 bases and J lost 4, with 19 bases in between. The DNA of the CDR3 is TGTGCCAGCACCCCCCGGGAGCCCTGGGGCTATGGCTACACCTTC. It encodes CASTPREPWGYGYTF.

This CDR3 reads CASSFSGTGFYGYTF. The CDR3 region has the DNA TGTGCCAGCAGTTTCTCCGGGACAGGATTCTATGGCTACACCTTC. The chain links TRBV27 to TRBJ1-2, with TRBD1 identical over 8 bases. The trim removed 3 bases at V and 4 bases at J, leaving 7 bases unmatched. There are 15 residues in the CDR3. Looked up from germline, CDR1 is MNHEY and CDR2 is SMNVEV (reference sequence).